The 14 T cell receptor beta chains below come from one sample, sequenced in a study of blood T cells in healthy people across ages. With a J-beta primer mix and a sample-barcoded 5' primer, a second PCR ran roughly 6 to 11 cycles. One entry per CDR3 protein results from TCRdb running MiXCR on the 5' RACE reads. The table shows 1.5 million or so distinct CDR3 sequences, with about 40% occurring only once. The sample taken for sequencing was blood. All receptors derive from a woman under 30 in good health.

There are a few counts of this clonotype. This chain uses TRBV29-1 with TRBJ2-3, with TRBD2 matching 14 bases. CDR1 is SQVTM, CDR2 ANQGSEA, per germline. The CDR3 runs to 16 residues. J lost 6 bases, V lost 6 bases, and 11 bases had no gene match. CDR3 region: CSVTSGTSGSRDTQYF. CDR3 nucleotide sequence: TGCAGCGTAACATCCGGGACTAGCGGGAGTAGGGATACGCAGTATTTT.

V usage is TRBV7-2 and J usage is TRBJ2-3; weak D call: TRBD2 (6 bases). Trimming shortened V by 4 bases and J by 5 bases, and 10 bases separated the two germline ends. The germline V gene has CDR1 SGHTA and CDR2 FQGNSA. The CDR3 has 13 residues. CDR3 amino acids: CASSSGLGDTQYF. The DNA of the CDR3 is TGTGCCAGCAGCTCGGGACTTGGAGATACGCAGTATTTT. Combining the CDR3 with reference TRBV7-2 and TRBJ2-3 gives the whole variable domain GAGVSQSPSNKVTEKGKDVELRCDPISGHTALYWYRQSLGQGLEFLIYFQGNSAPDKSGLPSDRFSAERTGGSVSTLTIQRTQQEDSAVYLCASSSGLGDTQYFGPGTRLTVL.

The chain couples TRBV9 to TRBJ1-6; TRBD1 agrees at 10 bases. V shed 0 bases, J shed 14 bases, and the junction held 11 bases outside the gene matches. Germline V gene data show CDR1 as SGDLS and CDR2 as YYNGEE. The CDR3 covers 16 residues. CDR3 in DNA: TGTGCCAGCAGCGTAGCTTCCGGGACAGGGGCCGTTTCCCTCCACTTT. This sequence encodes CASSVASGTGAVSLHF.

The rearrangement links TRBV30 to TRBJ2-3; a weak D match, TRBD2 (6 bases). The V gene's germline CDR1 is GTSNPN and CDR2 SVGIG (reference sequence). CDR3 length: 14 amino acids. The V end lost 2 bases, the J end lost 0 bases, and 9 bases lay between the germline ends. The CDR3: CAWSPSGSTDTQYF. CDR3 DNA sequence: TGTGCCTGGAGTCCCAGCGGGAGCACAGATACGCAGTATTTT.

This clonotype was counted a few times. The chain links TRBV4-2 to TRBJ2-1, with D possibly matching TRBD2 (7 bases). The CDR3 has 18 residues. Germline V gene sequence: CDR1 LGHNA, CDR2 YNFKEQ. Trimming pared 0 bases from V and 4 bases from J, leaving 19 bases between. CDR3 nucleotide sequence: TGTGCCAGCAGCCAAGATGATGCGGGGGCCGCACCGTACAATGAGCAGTTCTTC. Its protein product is CASSQDDAGAAPYNEQFF.

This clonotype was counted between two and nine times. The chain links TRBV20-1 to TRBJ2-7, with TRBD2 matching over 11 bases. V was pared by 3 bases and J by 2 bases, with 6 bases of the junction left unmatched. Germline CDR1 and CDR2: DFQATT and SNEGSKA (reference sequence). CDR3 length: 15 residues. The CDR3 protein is CSASDTSGSTYEQYF. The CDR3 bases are TGCAGTGCTAGCGATACTAGCGGGAGCACCTACGAGCAGTACTTC.

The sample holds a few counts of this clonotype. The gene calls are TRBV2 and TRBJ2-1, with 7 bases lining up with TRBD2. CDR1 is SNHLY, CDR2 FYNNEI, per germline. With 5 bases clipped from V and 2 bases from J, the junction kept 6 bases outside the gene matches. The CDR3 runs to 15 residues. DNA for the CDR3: TGTGCCAGCAGTCGAGCGGGATTGGCCTACAATGAGCAGTTCTTC. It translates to CASSRAGLAYNEQFF.

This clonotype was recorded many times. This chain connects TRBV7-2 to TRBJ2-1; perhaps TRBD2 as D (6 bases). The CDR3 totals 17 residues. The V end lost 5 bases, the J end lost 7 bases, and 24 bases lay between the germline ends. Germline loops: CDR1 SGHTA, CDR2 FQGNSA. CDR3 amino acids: CASSPTSLFRNGNEQFF. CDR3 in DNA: TGTGCCAGCAGCCCAACTAGCTTATTCCGAAACGGGAATGAGCAGTTCTTC. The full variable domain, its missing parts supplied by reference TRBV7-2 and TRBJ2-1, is GAGVSQSPSNKVTEKGKDVELRCDPISGHTALYWYRQSLGQGLEFLIYFQGNSAPDKSGLPSDRFSAERTGGSVSTLTIQRTQQEDSAVYLCASSPTSLFRNGNEQFFGPGTRLTVL.

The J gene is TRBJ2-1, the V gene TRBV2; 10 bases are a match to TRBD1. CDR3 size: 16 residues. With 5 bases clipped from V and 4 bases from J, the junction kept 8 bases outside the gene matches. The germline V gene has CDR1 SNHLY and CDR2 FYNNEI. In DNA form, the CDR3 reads TGTGCCAGCAGTAACACCGGGACAGGGGCTTACAATGAGCAGTTCTTC. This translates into CASSNTGTGAYNEQFF.

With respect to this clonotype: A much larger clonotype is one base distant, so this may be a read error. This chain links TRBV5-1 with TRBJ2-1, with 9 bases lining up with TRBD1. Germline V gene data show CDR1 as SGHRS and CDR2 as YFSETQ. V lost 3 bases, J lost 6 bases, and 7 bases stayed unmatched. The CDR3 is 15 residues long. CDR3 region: CASSSGTGPCNEQFF. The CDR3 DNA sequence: TGCGCCAGCAGCTCCGGGACAGGGCCCTGCAATGAGCAGTTCTTC.

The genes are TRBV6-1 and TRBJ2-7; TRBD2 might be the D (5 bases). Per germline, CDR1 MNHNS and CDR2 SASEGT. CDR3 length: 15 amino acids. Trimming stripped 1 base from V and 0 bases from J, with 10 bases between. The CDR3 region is CASSEVAGASYEQYF. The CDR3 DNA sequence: TGTGCCAGCAGTGAAGTTGCGGGCGCCTCCTACGAGCAGTACTTC.

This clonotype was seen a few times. The CDR3 bases are TGCAGTGCTAGAGTAACCCCAAGCGTGGGGGTCACTGAAGCTTTCTTT. The encoded protein is CSARVTPSVGVTEAFF. J is TRBJ1-1 and V is TRBV20-1; TRBD1 might be the D (5 bases). This CDR3 region has 16 residues. CDR1 is DFQATT, CDR2 SNEGSKA, per germline (reference sequence). The ends were cut back, 1 base at V and 4 bases at J, with 19 bases in the middle.

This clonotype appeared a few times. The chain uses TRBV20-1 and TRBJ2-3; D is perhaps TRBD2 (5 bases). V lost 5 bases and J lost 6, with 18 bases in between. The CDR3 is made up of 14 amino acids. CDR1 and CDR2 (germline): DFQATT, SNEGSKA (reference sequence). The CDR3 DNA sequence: TGCAGTGCTGAGGGATCTCGTAGGAGGGATACGCAGTATTTT. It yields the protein CSAEGSRRRDTQYF.

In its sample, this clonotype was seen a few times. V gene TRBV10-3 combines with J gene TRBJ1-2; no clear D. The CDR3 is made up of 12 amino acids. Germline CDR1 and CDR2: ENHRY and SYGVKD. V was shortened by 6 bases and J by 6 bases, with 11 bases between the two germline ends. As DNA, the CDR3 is TGTGCCATCAGAAGGGATGTGGATGGCTACACCTTC. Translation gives CAIRRDVDGYTF.